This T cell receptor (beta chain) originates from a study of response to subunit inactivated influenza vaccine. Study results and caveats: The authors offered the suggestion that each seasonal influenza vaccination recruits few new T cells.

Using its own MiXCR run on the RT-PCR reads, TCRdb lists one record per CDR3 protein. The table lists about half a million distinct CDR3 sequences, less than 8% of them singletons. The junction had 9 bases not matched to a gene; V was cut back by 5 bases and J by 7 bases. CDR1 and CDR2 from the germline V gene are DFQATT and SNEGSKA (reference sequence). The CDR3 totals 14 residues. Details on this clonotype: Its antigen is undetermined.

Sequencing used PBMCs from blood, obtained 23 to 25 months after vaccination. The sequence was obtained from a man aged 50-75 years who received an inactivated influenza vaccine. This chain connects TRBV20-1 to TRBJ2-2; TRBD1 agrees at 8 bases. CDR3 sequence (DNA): TGCAGTGCTCCAGGGGGCGCGAATGTCGGGGAGCTGTTTTTT. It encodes CSAPGGANVGELFF.